The 29 T cell receptor beta chains below were found in one sample sequenced in a study of T cells and Merkel cell carcinoma outcomes. Profiled with immunoSEQ multiplex PCR; TCRdb holds only in-frame clones, not every one. The table lists approximately 20,000 clones, 82% of them singletons. The sample comprised tumor tissue from Merkel cell carcinoma. All receptors derive from a human donor with Merkel cell carcinoma.

The rearrangement joins TRBV27 to TRBJ2-3, with D possibly TRBD1 on 5 matching bases. V lost 8 bases and J 0 bases, leaving 15 bases between the germline ends. The CDR3 is 15 amino acids. The germline V gene encodes CDR1 MNHEY and CDR2 SMNVEV (reference sequence). CDR3 coding DNA: TGTGCCAGCGGCAATATGGGGCAAAGCACAGATACGCAGTATTTT. Amino acids: CASGNMGQSTDTQYF.

The chain has TRBV5-1 and TRBJ1-1; D is unclear. V dropped 2 bases and J dropped 7 bases, with 15 bases sitting between them. The CDR3 length is 14 residues. Germline values: CDR1 SGHRS, CDR2 YFSETQ. The CDR3 loop reads CASSFSRAEGEAFF. The CDR3 nucleotides read TGCGCCAGCAGCTTTTCGAGGGCTGAGGGTGAAGCTTTCTTT.

This clone was detected only once. V usage is TRBV28 and J usage is TRBJ1-2; D is unclear. The CDR3 covers 12 residues. Germline CDR1 is MDHEN and CDR2 is SYDVKM. The V and J ends lost 6 bases and 7 bases respectively, with 12 bases between them. As DNA, the CDR3 is TGTGCCAGCAGCCGCGGACGGTCTGGCTACACCTTC. Encoded protein: CASSRGRSGYTF.

The chain combines TRBV28 with TRBJ2-6; unclear D gene. Deletions cut 9 bases from V and 0 bases from J, with 6 bases between. The CDR3 spans 13 residues. Germline loops: CDR1 MDHEN, CDR2 SYDVKM. Written as DNA, the CDR3 is TGTGCCAGTGACCACTCTGGGGCCAACGTCCTGACTTTC. Translated: CASDHSGANVLTF.

The rearrangement links TRBV19 to TRBJ2-3, with a possible D match to TRBD1 (5 bases). This CDR3 has 14 residues. V lost 5 bases and J lost 6, with 15 bases in between. Germline loops: CDR1 LNHDA, CDR2 SQIVND (reference sequence). CDR3: CASSWARGADTQYF. Written as DNA, the CDR3 is TGTGCCAGTAGTTGGGCTAGGGGCGCGGATACGCAGTATTTT.

The CDR3 loop reads CASKEGSGNQPQHF. In DNA form, the CDR3 reads TGTGCCAGCAAGGAGGGCTCGGGCAATCAGCCCCAGCATTTT. This chain uses TRBV27 with TRBJ1-5; no firm D call. The CDR3 length is 14 residues. Germline CDR1 and CDR2: MNHEY and SMNVEV (reference sequence). Trimming took off 7 bases at V and 2 bases at J, with 12 bases between the two ends.

CDR3 DNA: TGTGCCAGCAGCCTAGGGACAGGGAGGCGTAGGCAGCCCCAGCATTTT. Amino acids: CASSLGTGRRRQPQHF. The chain employs TRBV5-6 and TRBJ1-5; TRBD1 matches 9 bases. This CDR3 is built from 16 residues. After removal of 4 bases from V and 7 bases from J, the junction contained 12 bases not matched to a gene. CDR1 and CDR2 (germline): SGHDT, YYEEEE.

Only one count was recorded for this clone. This chain uses TRBV9 with TRBJ2-1; 8 bases are a match to TRBD1. The CDR3 totals 14 residues. Germline V lookup: CDR1 SGDLS, CDR2 YYNGEE. V was pared by 2 bases and J by 5 bases, with 3 bases of the junction left unmatched. This CDR3 is CASSVGQANNEQFF. CDR3 in DNA: TGTGCCAGCAGCGTGGGACAGGCCAACAATGAGCAGTTCTTC.

The chain couples TRBV11-2 to TRBJ2-7; TRBD2 might be the D (6 bases). CDR3 length equals 14 residues. Germline V CDR1 and CDR2: SGHAT, FQNNGV. Trimming removed 3 bases from V and 3 bases from J, with 12 bases in between. The CDR3 loop is CASSFGGIGYEQYF. CDR3 nucleotide sequence: TGTGCCAGCAGCTTTGGGGGGATCGGCTACGAGCAGTACTTC.

This clone came up a few times. The rearrangement uses TRBV28 and TRBJ2-1, with D maybe TRBD1 (6 bases). Germline-derived CDR1 and CDR2 are MDHEN and SYDVKM. The CDR3 is made up of 13 amino acids. Trimming shortened V by 2 bases and J by 9 bases, and 11 bases separated the two germline ends. As DNA, the CDR3 is TGTGCCAGCAGTTTACCCCCAGGGGTTGAGCAGTTCTTC. Encoded protein: CASSLPPGVEQFF.

The V call is TRBV6-1, the J call TRBJ1-2, with D uncertain. Germline CDR1 reads MNHNS; CDR2 reads SASEGT. There are 13 residues in the CDR3. V was pared by 7 bases and J by 1 base, with 10 bases between. The CDR3 spells CASNQANNYGYTF. The CDR3 DNA reads TGTGCCAGCAACCAGGCGAATAACTATGGCTACACCTTC.

V is TRBV2 and J is TRBJ1-1; D not certain. V dropped 8 bases and J dropped 0 bases, with 10 bases sitting between them. The CDR3 consists of 13 residues. Germline loops: CDR1 SNHLY, CDR2 FYNNEI. The CDR3: CASFRTLNTEAFF. For the CDR3, the DNA is TGTGCCAGCTTCCGGACTCTGAACACTGAAGCTTTCTTT.

The rearrangement joins TRBV14 to TRBJ2-1; D is ambiguous. Trimming left V 1 base short and J 3 bases short, with 10 bases between. The germline CDR1 and CDR2 sequences are SGHDN and FVKESK. The CDR3 consists of 15 residues. The CDR3 protein is CASSQAKLGYNEQFF. The CDR3 DNA sequence: TGTGCCAGCAGCCAAGCAAAGCTGGGCTACAATGAGCAGTTCTTC.

This clone occurred a few times. The chain employs TRBV6-5 and TRBJ1-1; the D gene is possibly TRBD1 (6 bases). Germline V lookup: CDR1 MNHEY, CDR2 SVGAGI. The V end lost 7 bases, the J end lost 1 base, and 13 bases lay between the germline ends. The CDR3 is made up of 14 amino acids. The CDR3 reads CASIDPRGNTEAFF. As DNA, the CDR3 is TGTGCCAGCATCGACCCCAGGGGGAACACTGAAGCTTTCTTT.

The chain combines TRBV5-4 with TRBJ1-6; D may be TRBD1 (6 bases). Germline V gives CDR1 SGHNT, CDR2 YYREEE (reference sequence). The CDR3 runs to 14 residues. Trimming cost V 2 bases and J 7 bases, with 10 bases left between them. The DNA of the CDR3 is TGTGCCAGCAGCTTTCGAGGGGGAAATTCACCCCTCCACTTT. This sequence encodes CASSFRGGNSPLHF.

The J gene is TRBJ2-4, the V gene TRBV2; D is possibly TRBD2 (5 bases). The ends were cut back, 4 bases at V and 9 bases at J, with 13 bases in the middle. The germline gives CDR1 SNHLY, CDR2 FYNNEI. The CDR3 spans 13 residues. The CDR3 loop is CASSVRGDSIQYF. In nucleotides, the CDR3 is TGTGCCAGCAGTGTACGGGGAGATAGCATTCAGTACTTC. The variable domain in full, with the rest retrieved from reference TRBV2 and TRBJ2-4, is EPEVTQTPSHQVTQMGQEVILRCVPISNHLYFYWYRQILGQKVEFLVSFYNNEISEKSEIFDDQFSVERPDGSNFTLKIRSTKLEDSAMYFCASSVRGDSIQYFGAGTRLSVL.

The J gene is TRBJ1-4, the V gene TRBV29-1; 9 bases fit TRBD1. This CDR3 contains 14 residues. The V gene end was trimmed by 7 bases and the J gene end by 7 bases; junction bases not matched to a gene: 10. CDR1 and CDR2 from the germline V gene are SQVTM and ANQGSEA. The CDR3 DNA reads TGCAGCGCCGGTTTCGGGACAGGGCGTGAAAAACTGTTTTTT. Residues: CSAGFGTGREKLFF. Variable domain in full (rest from reference TRBV29-1 and TRBJ1-4): SAVISQKPSRDICQRGTSLTIQCQVDSQVTMMFWYRQQPGQSLTLIATANQGSEATYESGFVIDKFPISRPNLTFSTLTVSNMSPEDSSIYLCSAGFGTGREKLFFGSGTQLSVL.

The gene calls are TRBV7-3 and TRBJ2-6, with D unresolved. Per germline, CDR1 SGHTA and CDR2 FQGTGA. V dropped 4 bases and J dropped 2 bases, with 6 bases sitting between them. The length of the CDR3 is 14 residues. The CDR3 nucleotides are TGTGCCAGCAGCTCGCCCGCTGGGGCCAACGTCCTGACTTTC. It is translated as CASSSPAGANVLTF.

As DNA, the CDR3 is TGTGCCAGCAGTTACTCGGCAGCGTTAAAAAACATTCAGTACTTC. This gives the protein CASSYSAALKNIQYF. The chain uses TRBV6-6 and TRBJ2-4; D is uncertain. There are 15 residues in the CDR3. CDR1 and CDR2 from the germline V gene are MNHNY and SVGAGI (reference sequence). V was pared by 0 bases and J by 4 bases, with 10 bases between.

The CDR3 region has the DNA TGTGCCAGTTGGCCTAGCGGGAGTGGTAAGCAGTTCTTC. Translating gives CASWPSGSGKQFF. V is TRBV19 and J is TRBJ2-1, with TRBD2 matching over 10 bases. With V trimmed by 8 bases and J by 11 bases, 9 bases remained unmatched. CDR1 LNHDA and CDR2 SQIVND come from the germline V gene (reference sequence). The CDR3 contains 13 residues.

The genes are TRBV5-1 and TRBJ2-4; TRBD1 might be the D (8 bases). Between the trimmed V and J ends, which lost 1 base and 8 bases, there was a span of 10 bases. CDR3 length equals 13 residues. Looked up from germline, CDR1 is SGHRS and CDR2 is YFSETQ. CDR3 coding DNA: TGCGCCAGCAGCTTGACAGGGGGGGACATTCAGTACTTC. It encodes CASSLTGGDIQYF.

The V and J genes are TRBV29-1 and TRBJ2-5; D call uncertain. The V gene lost 8 bases and the J gene lost 9 bases, with 19 bases spanning the gap. The CDR3 is made up of 12 amino acids. Germline loops: CDR1 SQVTM, CDR2 ANQGSEA. In DNA form, the CDR3 reads TGCAGCTGTTGGCTAGGGCCTGAGGCCCAGTACTTC. Protein: CSCWLGPEAQYF.

This chain uses TRBV20-1 with TRBJ1-2, with no clear D. Germline V CDR1 and CDR2: DFQATT, SNEGSKA (reference sequence). V lost 3 bases to trimming and J lost 8 bases, with 4 bases between them. CDR3 length equals 9 residues. The DNA of the CDR3 is TGCAGTGCTAGGGTGGGCTACACCTTC. Its translation: CSARVGYTF.

The rearrangement uses TRBV7-3 and TRBJ1-1; D is unclear. Trimming removed 2 bases at V and 3 bases at J, with 7 bases between. Germline values: CDR1 SGHTA, CDR2 FQGTGA. The CDR3 length is 13 residues. The CDR3 DNA is TGTGCCAGCAGCTTAGTACAGTACACTGAAGCTTTCTTT. It specifies CASSLVQYTEAFF.

The chain is built from TRBV7-9 and TRBJ1-2, with D perhaps TRBD1 (6 bases). CDR1 is SEHNR and CDR2 is FQNEAQ in the germline V gene (reference sequence). The V and J ends lost 1 base and 8 bases respectively, with 20 bases between them. The CDR3 has 16 amino acids. In nucleotides, the CDR3 is TGTGCCAGCAGCTTAGGGTCGGACAGCCTCCGTCGGGGCTACACCTTC. It codes for CASSLGSDSLRRGYTF.

The chain joins TRBV27 to TRBJ2-1; D may be TRBD1 (6 bases). CDR3 length: 15 amino acids. V lost 5 bases and J 4 bases, leaving 15 bases between the germline ends. Germline lookup yields CDR1 MNHEY and CDR2 SMNVEV (reference sequence). This CDR3 reads CASSRGTVLYNEQFF. In DNA, the CDR3 is TGTGCCAGCAGTAGGGGGACGGTTCTTTACAATGAGCAGTTCTTC.

The CDR3 DNA sequence: TGTGCCAGCAGCTTAGGCCTGCGGGGCCAAGAGACCCAGTACTTC. Amino acid sequence: CASSLGLRGQETQYF. J is TRBJ2-5 and V is TRBV7-2; TRBD2 is a possible D gene (6 bases). V gave up 1 base and J gave up 1 base, with 10 bases separating them. CDR1 is SGHTA and CDR2 is FQGNSA in the germline V gene. CDR3 length equals 15 residues.

The rearrangement joins TRBV19 to TRBJ1-1; D is unresolved. This CDR3 spans 13 amino acids. Trimming took 5 bases from V and 4 from J, leaving 11 bases between them. CDR1 is LNHDA, CDR2 SQIVND, per germline (reference sequence). Written as DNA, the CDR3 is TGTGCCAGTAGTGGAGTGGACGGCACTGAAGCTTTCTTT. Protein sequence: CASSGVDGTEAFF.

The J gene is TRBJ1-1, the V gene TRBV30; D unclear. V lost 0 bases and J 4 bases, leaving 21 bases between the germline ends. Germline loops: CDR1 GTSNPN, CDR2 SVGIG (reference sequence). CDR3 length equals 17 residues. The DNA of the CDR3 is TGTGCCTGGAGTGTCTTGGCGGTCGGGTTACGAGGCACTGAAGCTTTCTTT. Amino acid sequence: CAWSVLAVGLRGTEAFF.